The 24 T cell receptor beta chains below all came from one sample that was sequenced in a study of T cell responses to AZD1222 COVID-19 vaccine (dated by TCRdb to about 2021). Libraries were made using the immunoSEQ multiplex PCR assay. This immuneACCESS table, as held by TCRdb, lists in-frame sequences with V and J called but not all clones. Of the missing ones, under half trace to an unresolved V gene in checked studies; the others have no known cause. This sample lists about 270,000 clones; about 94% were detected once. 0.55% of the sample is in the top ten clones. The time point label, read with the paper, signifies: about 28 days (+/-7) after the second vaccine dose. The material sequenced was peripheral blood, taken 28 days after the second AZD1222 dose. These TCRs come from an adult who received the AZD1222 COVID-19 vaccine.

As regards this clone: Other DNA sequences in the same sample also yield this CDR3. The chain links TRBV6-5 to TRBJ1-1, with D unresolved. CDR1 is MNHEY and CDR2 is SVGAGI in the germline V gene. This CDR3 comprises 13 residues. V lost 0 bases and J 5 bases, leaving 7 bases between the germline ends. CDR3 protein: CASSYSRGTEAFF. The CDR3, as DNA: TGTGCCAGCAGTTACTCCCGGGGTACTGAAGCTTTCTTT.

On this clone: The sample holds other DNA sequences that translate to the same CDR3. The chain joins TRBV7-2 to TRBJ2-7, with TRBD2 matching 8 bases. The CDR3 runs 15 residues. CDR1 SGHTA and CDR2 FQGNSA come from the germline V gene. The J segment lost 0 bases and the V segment lost 1 base, leaving 2 bases of the junction unmatched. The CDR3, as DNA: TGTGCCAGCAGCTTAGGCGGGGGGATCTCCTACGAGCAGTACTTC. Its translation: CASSLGGGISYEQYF.

The gene calls are TRBV6-5 and TRBJ1-5, with D hard to call. In germline, CDR1 is MNHEY, CDR2 SVGAGI. Trimming removed 0 bases at V and 5 bases at J, with 8 bases between. The CDR3 extends over 14 amino acids. The CDR3 is CASSYSYKDQPQHF. In DNA form, the CDR3 reads TGTGCCAGCAGTTACTCGTATAAGGATCAGCCCCAGCATTTT.

The V call is TRBV5-4, the J call TRBJ1-1; a possible D gene is TRBD1 (5 bases). CDR1 and CDR2 (germline): SGHNT, YYREEE (reference sequence). This CDR3 has 13 residues. Trimming removed 0 bases at V and 11 bases at J, with 14 bases between. CDR3 loop: CASSLAGGAHAFF. The DNA of the CDR3 is TGTGCCAGCAGCTTGGCCGGTGGGGCTCACGCTTTCTTT.

The rearrangement links TRBV3-1 (or the pseudogene TRBV3-2) to TRBJ2-7, with D possibly being TRBD1 (5 bases). In germline, CDR1 is LGHDT, CDR2 YNNKEL (reference sequence). The CDR3 runs 12 residues. The germline V and J ends were trimmed by 5 bases and 0 bases, with 5 bases remaining between them. The CDR3 region is CASSGASYEQYF. The CDR3 DNA reads TGTGCCAGCAGCGGGGCCTCCTACGAGCAGTACTTC.

J is TRBJ2-7 and V is TRBV5-1; 9 bases map to TRBD1. Germline V gene sequence: CDR1 SGHRS, CDR2 YFSETQ. V gave up 0 bases and J gave up 3 bases; unmatched junction bases: 4. The CDR3 length is 15 residues. CDR3 DNA: TGCGCCAGCAGCTTGGGGGACAGGGCTCTCTACGAGCAGTACTTC. Protein product: CASSLGDRALYEQYF.

This CDR3 is CASSDGQGNTEAFF. The CDR3 nucleotides are TGTGCCAGCAGTGATGGACAGGGAAACACTGAAGCTTTCTTT. The chain recombines TRBV6-1 with TRBJ1-1; 8 bases match TRBD1. The CDR3 spans 14 residues. Looked up from germline, CDR1 is MNHNS and CDR2 is SASEGT. V shed 3 bases, J shed 2 bases, and the junction held 2 bases outside the gene matches.

This rearrangement joins TRBV5-6 to TRBJ1-1; weak D call: TRBD1 (6 bases). CDR1 and CDR2 from the germline V gene are SGHDT and YYEEEE. The CDR3 runs to 15 residues. Trimming removed 4 bases from V and 1 base from J, with 14 bases in between. CDR3 in amino acids: CASSTRTESNTEAFF. The CDR3 nucleotides are TGTGCCAGCAGCACCCGGACAGAATCGAACACTGAAGCTTTCTTT.

CDR3 residues: CASSPELPGTGELFF. Written as DNA, the CDR3 is TGTGCCAGCTCACCTGAACTCCCGGGCACCGGGGAGCTGTTTTTT. This chain uses TRBV18 with TRBJ2-2; no reliable D call. There are 15 residues in the CDR3. The germline V and J ends were trimmed by 3 bases and 4 bases, with 12 bases remaining between them. Germline lookup yields CDR1 KGHSH and CDR2 LQKENI.

The chain joins TRBV2 to TRBJ2-5, with D possibly TRBD2 on 6 matching bases. Per the germline V gene, CDR1 is SNHLY and CDR2 is FYNNEI. V was trimmed by 6 bases and J by 3 bases, leaving 14 bases between them. This CDR3 region has 14 residues. The CDR3 DNA reads TGTGCCAGCAGAAGAAGCTGGGGGGAAGAGACCCAGTACTTC. The encoded protein is CASRRSWGEETQYF.

CDR3 protein: CASSLGYLERNEQFF. The CDR3 region has the DNA TGTGCCAGCAGCTTGGGTTACCTTGAGAGGAATGAGCAGTTCTTC. The rearrangement joins TRBV11-3 to TRBJ2-1; D is unclear. V shed 3 bases and J shed 7 bases, with 16 bases lying between them. Germline CDR1 is SGHNT and CDR2 is YENEEA. This CDR3 region has 15 residues.

This chain connects TRBV5-1 to TRBJ2-7, with 10 bases identical to TRBD2. This CDR3 contains 15 residues. Losses at the gene ends were 2 bases for V and 6 bases for J; bases not matched to a gene: 8. Per germline, CDR1 SGHRS and CDR2 YFSETQ. The DNA for the CDR3 is TGCGCCAGCAGCTTAACTAGCGGGGAGGGGGGCGAGCAGTACTTC. Translated, it gives CASSLTSGEGGEQYF.

This chain joins TRBV14 and TRBJ2-5; maybe TRBD2 (6 bases). The V and J ends lost 0 bases and 4 bases respectively, with 15 bases between them. Germline V gene data show CDR1 as SGHDN and CDR2 as FVKESK. There are 16 residues in the CDR3. Here the CDR3 DNA reads TGTGCCAGCAGCCAAGATCGGGGAGGCAGGATAGAGACCCAGTACTTC. Translation: CASSQDRGGRIETQYF.

The chain links TRBV6-2 or TRBV6-3 to TRBJ1-2; 7 bases fit TRBD1. The J segment lost 3 bases and the V segment lost 2 bases, leaving 6 bases of the junction unmatched. The CDR3 spans 15 residues. In germline, CDR1 is MNHEY, CDR2 SVGEGT. In DNA, the CDR3 is TGTGCCAGCAGTTACCCCAGGGGGTCGGACTATGGCTACACCTTC. Translating gives CASSYPRGSDYGYTF.

DNA for the CDR3: TGTGCCAGCAGCTGGGGGACAGGACCTCGGGGAAATGAAAAACTGTTTTTT. This translates into CASSWGTGPRGNEKLFF. This chain uses TRBV7-2 with TRBJ1-4; TRBD1 matches at 8 bases. Germline CDR1 SGHTA, CDR2 FQGNSA. Unmatched junction bases numbered 12, after V lost 4 bases and J lost 5 bases. The CDR3 is 17 residues long.

A note on this clone: Other DNA sequences within the sample encode an identical CDR3. V usage is TRBV7-9 and J usage is TRBJ1-1; D is perhaps TRBD1 (6 bases). This CDR3 comprises 13 residues. V dropped 4 bases and J dropped 1 base, with 7 bases sitting between them. Germline CDR1 is SEHNR and CDR2 is FQNEAQ (reference sequence). The CDR3 spells CASSSQGNTEAFF. The DNA for the CDR3 is TGTGCCAGCAGCTCACAGGGGAACACTGAAGCTTTCTTT.

J is TRBJ2-2 and V is TRBV28; TRBD1 is a possible D gene (5 bases). This CDR3 has 11 residues. The V end lost 6 bases, the J end lost 10 bases, and 9 bases lay between the germline ends. CDR1 and CDR2 from the germline V gene are MDHEN and SYDVKM. The CDR3 reads CASRGLAELFF. CDR3 nucleotide sequence: TGTGCCAGCAGGGGGCTTGCGGAGCTGTTTTTT.

This rearrangement joins TRBV4-1 to TRBJ1-5; 9 positions match TRBD1. V was clipped by 1 base and J by 2 bases; unmatched bases: 3. This CDR3 is 16 amino acids long. CDR1 MGHRA and CDR2 YSYEKL come from the germline V gene. In DNA, the CDR3 is TGCGCCAGCAGCCAAGGGACAGGGGCGGGCAATCAGCCCCAGCATTTT. As protein: CASSQGTGAGNQPQHF.

V and J are TRBV10-3 and TRBJ2-7, with a tentative D call TRBD1 (6 bases). Germline assignment: CDR1 ENHRY and CDR2 SYGVKD. V was cut by 4 bases and J by 6 bases, with 16 bases left in between. CDR3 length equals 14 residues. The chain's CDR3 is CAISGEQGWREQYF. CDR3 DNA sequence: TGTGCCATCAGTGGGGAACAGGGATGGCGCGAGCAGTACTTC.

V and J are TRBV6-5 and TRBJ1-3; no firm D call. The CDR3 spans 15 residues. The germline gives CDR1 MNHEY, CDR2 SVGAGI. With 3 bases removed from V and 4 bases from J, the gap between germline ends came to 13 bases. The DNA of the CDR3 is TGTGCCAGCAGTTATAATCGGGGATCGGGAAACACCATATATTTT. Its protein is CASSYNRGSGNTIYF.

Details on this clone: This CDR3 is also generated by other DNA sequences in the sample. This chain links TRBV28 with TRBJ2-7; D unresolved. The CDR3 consists of 11 residues. Germline assignment: CDR1 MDHEN and CDR2 SYDVKM. Trimming took 6 bases from V and 0 from J, leaving 3 bases between them. For the CDR3, the DNA is TGTGCCAGCAGGTCCTCCTACGAGCAGTACTTC. Its translation is CASRSSYEQYF. Based on the CDR3 plus reference TRBV28 and TRBJ2-7, the full variable domain is DVKVTQSSRYLVKRTGEKVFLECVQDMDHENMFWYRQDPGLGLRLIYFSYDVKMKEKGDIPEGYSVSREKKERFSLILESASTNQTSMYLCASRSSYEQYFGPGTRLTVT.

The gene calls are TRBV7-9 and TRBJ1-2; unclear D gene. V lost 7 bases to trimming and J lost 8 bases, with 11 bases between them. Per germline, CDR1 SEHNR and CDR2 FQNEAQ (reference sequence). This CDR3 has 11 residues. The CDR3 protein is CASTLRDGYTF. The CDR3 coding sequence is TGTGCCAGCACCCTAAGAGACGGCTACACCTTC. Together with reference TRBV7-9 and TRBJ1-2, the CDR3 gives the full variable domain: DTGVSQNPRHKITKRGQNVTFRCDPISEHNRLYWYRQTLGQGPEFLTYFQNEAQLEKSRLLSDRFSAERPKGSFSTLEIQRTEQGDSAMYLCASTLRDGYTFGSGTRLTVV.

The genes are TRBV6-5 and TRBJ1-6, with 12 bases lining up with TRBD1. From germline, CDR1 is MNHEY and CDR2 SVGAGI. V was pared by 10 bases and J by 10 bases, with 8 bases of the junction left unmatched. The CDR3 contains 14 residues. DNA for the CDR3: TGTGCCACCAGAAGTGGGACAGGGGGCTCACCCCTCCACTTT. It translates to CATRSGTGGSPLHF.

The rearrangement links TRBV6-2 or TRBV6-3 to TRBJ2-2; no definite D call. The CDR3 length is 14 residues. The germline V gene has CDR1 MNHEY and CDR2 SVGEGT. V gave up 2 bases and J gave up 1 base, with 5 bases separating them. The CDR3: CASSYGRNTGELFF. The DNA for the CDR3 is TGTGCCAGCAGTTACGGGCGGAACACCGGGGAGCTGTTTTTT.